The TCR beta chain under discussion was sequenced for a study of blood T cell repertoires in COVID-19. Turning to the study itself: Nucleic acid was either cDNA or gDNA, and it came from T cells, B-cell-depleted T cells, or PBMCs.

Trimming at V came to 1 base and at J to 10 bases, leaving 22 bases not matched to a gene. The CDR3 totals 19 residues. Germline assignment: CDR1 SNHLY and CDR2 FYNNEI. Original analysis: By means of reference gene primer amplification, nucleated cell counts were estimated. Profiling relied on immunoSEQ multiplex PCR, and the TCRdb table lists in-frame clones only, not all of them. V, J and clone size were drawn from that table, and D and trimming were deduced from the DNA. Of around 270,000 clones listed, around four fifths were seen once; the top ten hold around 4%. Sequencing used peripheral blood. This receptor was identified in a man aged 55 to 70 with acute or convalescent COVID-19. The chain carries TRBV2 and TRBJ2-5, with 9 nucleotides matching TRBD1. CDR3 residues: CASSEGRIGLGGQGKFQYF. In DNA, the CDR3 is TGTGCCAGCAGTGAAGGGCGGATTGGCTTGGGGGGACAGGGAAAGTTCCAGTACTTC.